The T cell receptor beta chain under discussion was sequenced for a study of cytomegalovirus exposure and HLA in healthy donors. Study in general: Among the 398 genotyped donors, 81% were placed in the Caucasian-associated ancestry cluster. Study results and limitations: Equally common other TCR beta chains were less clonally expanded than HLA-associated ones, a later analysis found.

The primer mix had 60 Vbeta and 13 Jbeta primers. Measured with immunoSEQ multiplex PCR; TCRdb has only the in-frame clones, and not every one. The sample yields some 150,000 clones, roughly three quarters seen once. In germline, CDR1 is SNHLY, CDR2 FYNNEI. The length of the CDR3 is 15 residues. With V trimmed by 6 bases and J by 4 bases, 8 bases remained unmatched. As to this clone: As yet, its antigen is unknown.

The sequencing sample was made of PBMCs. The source is a male donor in good health and CMV-seronegative. V gene TRBV2 combines with J gene TRBJ2-5; 10 nucleotides line up with TRBD2. CDR3 nucleotide sequence: TGTGCCAGCAGCGGCAGCGGGGGGGCGTTAGAGACCCAGTACTTC. This encodes CASSGSGGALETQYF.